This TCR beta chain was identified during a study of patients and donors after allogeneic stem cell transplantation. The CDR3 sequence is 13 residues long. Germline CDR1 reads SGDLS; CDR2 reads YYNGEE. The V gene lost 3 bases and the J gene lost 1 base, with 8 bases spanning the gap. Using its own MiXCR run on the RT-PCR reads, TCRdb lists one record per CDR3 protein. The data show hundreds of thousands of distinct CDR3 sequences, roughly 17% seen once. The rearrangement uses TRBV9 and TRBJ2-7; unclear D gene. The TCR was taken from a human donor who was either an allogeneic HSCT recipient or a stem cell or donor lymphocyte infusion donor (not recorded which). It is not recorded whose cells these are; they may come from a transplant donor. The sequencing input was blood, either unsorted or a sorted T cell fraction (not recorded which). CDR3 DNA sequence: TGTGCCAGCAGCGACCCCAGATCCTACGAGCAGTACTTC. As protein: CASSDPRSYEQYF.